This T cell receptor (beta chain) originates from a study of blood T cells in healthy people across ages. A second PCR, run for about 7 to 11 cycles, used a sample-barcoded 5' primer plus a J-beta primer mix. TCRdb recomputed calls from the 5' RACE reads with MiXCR, one row per CDR3 protein. This sample carries around 990,000 distinct CDR3 sequences, approximately 25% of them seen once, and the ten largest clones take around 0.75%. This clonotype was observed a handful of times. The V end was cut by 4 bases, the J end by 7 bases, with 19 bases between. CDR3 size: 15 residues. Germline V lookup: CDR1 SGHDN, CDR2 FVKESK. This sample also appeared in a second study, on T cells of mothers and their children.

The rearrangement links TRBV14 to TRBJ1-1; D is unresolved. The TCR comes from a girl aged 2-10 years in good health. The sequenced sample consisted of blood. In DNA form, the CDR3 reads TGTGCCAGCAGCCCATTAGATAAGGCCGTCGGTGAAGCTTTCTTT. The encoded protein is CASSPLDKAVGEAFF.